These T cell receptor beta chains were read from a single sample in a study of shared clonotypes between healthy human individuals. Clones were sequenced by immunoSEQ multiplex PCR, and TCRdb holds only the in-frame ones, with some missing. The sample lists over a million clones; around 78% were seen once. The sample was memory CD4+ T cells from PBMCs. The receptors were sampled from a man younger than 35 in good health. Some clones in this sample may be carry-over from other donors' samples. Both conserved end residues are part of each CDR3. Fields, in order: J gene, D gene, clone size, V gene, CDR3 DNA, CDR3 protein. The D gene is left open where the match is weak. Rows may omit the clone size; those that give it use once, few, many or a size class.

j_gene: TRBJ1-1
d_gene: .
abundance: .
v_gene: TRBV29-1
CDR3nt: TGCAGCGTTGGATCTGATTATGGGGTGATGAACACTGAAGCTTTCTTT
CDR3aa: CSVGSDYGVMNTEAFF

j_gene: TRBJ1-2
d_gene: .
abundance: .
v_gene: TRBV27
CDR3nt: TGTGCCAGCACCAACACTCCAAATATCTATGGCTACACCTTC
CDR3aa: CASTNTPNIYGYTF

j_gene: TRBJ2-7
d_gene: TRBD2
abundance: .
v_gene: TRBV16
CDR3nt: TGTGCCAGCAGCCAATTTGGTACTAGCGGGAGGGCCGGGTACGAGCAGTACTTC
CDR3aa: CASSQFGTSGRAGYEQYF

j_gene: TRBJ1-1
d_gene: TRBD1
abundance: .
v_gene: TRBV28
CDR3nt: TGTGCCAGCAGTGGGGACAGAGGGACTGAAGCTTTCTTT
CDR3aa: CASSGDRGTEAFF

j_gene: TRBJ2-5
d_gene: TRBD2
abundance: .
v_gene: TRBV5-1
CDR3nt: TGCGCCAGCAGCTTGGTGGCGGGAGTGGGAGAGACCCAGTACTTC
CDR3aa: CASSLVAGVGETQYF

j_gene: TRBJ2-2
d_gene: .
abundance: .
v_gene: TRBV11-2
CDR3nt: TGTGCCAGCAGCCTAAGAAGGTTCGCCCCCGGCGGGGAGCTGTTTTTT
CDR3aa: CASSLRRFAPGGELFF

j_gene: TRBJ2-7
d_gene: TRBD2
abundance: .
v_gene: TRBV2
CDR3nt: TGTGCCAGCATCCCTCGGCGGGAGGGGACTTACGAGCAGTACTTC
CDR3aa: CASIPRREGTYEQYF

j_gene: TRBJ2-1
d_gene: .
abundance: .
v_gene: TRBV7-2
CDR3nt: TGTGCCAGCAGCCCACCGCGCGGTTCTGGGGCGTACAATGAGCAGTTCTTC
CDR3aa: CASSPPRGSGAYNEQFF

j_gene: TRBJ2-7
d_gene: .
abundance: .
v_gene: TRBV29-1
CDR3nt: TGCAGCGTTGGGCACCTGGTGGGCGAGCAGTACTTC
CDR3aa: CSVGHLVGEQYF

j_gene: TRBJ2-4
d_gene: .
abundance: .
v_gene: TRBV6-1
CDR3nt: TGTGCCAGCAGTGAAGGGGGAACCAAAAACATTCAGTACTTC
CDR3aa: CASSEGGTKNIQYF

j_gene: TRBJ2-7
d_gene: .
abundance: .
v_gene: TRBV4-1
CDR3nt: TGCGCCAGCAGCCAAGTTTCCTCGGTTGCAGCCTACGAGCAGTACTTC
CDR3aa: CASSQVSSVAAYEQYF

j_gene: TRBJ2-1
d_gene: .
abundance: .
v_gene: TRBV7-2
CDR3nt: TGTGCCAGCAGCTTAGTCCTTGGTCAGGAGCAGTTCTTC
CDR3aa: CASSLVLGQEQFF

j_gene: TRBJ1-2
d_gene: .
abundance: .
v_gene: TRBV6-1
CDR3nt: TGTGCCAGCAGTGAATGGCGACAGCTCCTCTATGGCTACACCTTC
CDR3aa: CASSEWRQLLYGYTF

j_gene: TRBJ1-6
d_gene: .
abundance: .
v_gene: TRBV30
CDR3nt: TGTGCCTGGAGTTCCATCCGGGGAGGGACTTCACCCCTCCACTTT
CDR3aa: CAWSSIRGGTSPLHF

j_gene: TRBJ2-2
d_gene: .
abundance: many
v_gene: TRBV6-1
CDR3nt: TGTGCCAGCAGTGAAGTGGTGGCGAAGGGGCCCGGGGAGCTGTTTTTT
CDR3aa: CASSEVVAKGPGELFF

j_gene: TRBJ2-4
d_gene: TRBD1
abundance: .
v_gene: TRBV30
CDR3nt: TGTGCCTGGAGGGGGACAGGGAAAAACATTCAGTACTTC
CDR3aa: CAWRGTGKNIQYF

j_gene: TRBJ2-1
d_gene: .
abundance: .
v_gene: TRBV5-4
CDR3nt: TGTGCCAGCAGCTTGGATAGGGCGGTCTACAATGAGCAGTTCTTC
CDR3aa: CASSLDRAVYNEQFF

j_gene: TRBJ2-5
d_gene: .
abundance: .
v_gene: TRBV9
CDR3nt: TGTGCCAGCAGCGTAGCTACTGAGTCGGTAGGAGAGACCCAGTACTTC
CDR3aa: CASSVATESVGETQYF

j_gene: TRBJ1-1
d_gene: TRBD1
abundance: .
v_gene: TRBV18
CDR3nt: TGTGCCAGCTCACCGGGAGACAGGGTTGACACTGAAGCTTTCTTT
CDR3aa: CASSPGDRVDTEAFF

j_gene: TRBJ1-2
d_gene: .
abundance: .
v_gene: TRBV7-3
CDR3nt: TGTGCCAGCAGCCAAAGCGGAGACGTCTACACCTTC
CDR3aa: CASSQSGDVYTF

j_gene: TRBJ2-4
d_gene: .
abundance: .
v_gene: TRBV7-9
CDR3nt: TGTGCCAGCAGCAGTGTTCGGATTCAGTACTTC
CDR3aa: CASSSVRIQYF

j_gene: TRBJ2-1
d_gene: TRBD2
abundance: .
v_gene: TRBV2
CDR3nt: TGTGCCAGCAGAAGGACTAGCGGGAGGGCGTGGGAGCAGTTCTTC
CDR3aa: CASRRTSGRAWEQFF

j_gene: TRBJ1-2
d_gene: .
abundance: .
v_gene: TRBV5-1
CDR3nt: TGCGCCAGCAGCTTAGACGTTAGCTATGGCTACACCTTC
CDR3aa: CASSLDVSYGYTF

j_gene: TRBJ2-1
d_gene: .
abundance: .
v_gene: TRBV5-1
CDR3nt: TGCGCCAGCAGCTTGGGGCCGGGTGGTGAGCAGTTCTTC
CDR3aa: CASSLGPGGEQFF